What follows are 27 T cell receptor beta chains derived from one specimen sequenced in a study of cytomegalovirus exposure and HLA in healthy donors. The repertoire was sequenced with immunoSEQ multiplex PCR; TCRdb's copy has only in-frame clones and lacks some. This sample has 100,000 to 150,000 clones, with more than 85% found just once. The specimen sequenced was PBMCs. These TCRs come from a young man in good health and CMV-seropositive.

The V call is TRBV2, the J call TRBJ2-2; D is perhaps TRBD1 (6 bases). Trimming left V 9 bases short and J 8 bases short, with 16 bases between. Germline loops: CDR1 SNHLY, CDR2 FYNNEI. The CDR3 loop spans 13 amino acids. The CDR3 DNA sequence: TGTGCCAGTGAGGGACCCGGGACAGGGGAGCTGTTTTTT. Protein sequence: CASEGPGTGELFF. Filled out from reference TRBV2 and TRBJ2-2, the complete variable domain reads EPEVTQTPSHQVTQMGQEVILRCVPISNHLYFYWYRQILGQKVEFLVSFYNNEISEKSEIFDDQFSVERPDGSNFTLKIRSTKLEDSAMYFCASEGPGTGELFFGEGSRLTVL.

The genes are TRBV5-4 and TRBJ2-1, with TRBD2 matching over 8 bases. The CDR3 consists of 16 residues. Germline values: CDR1 SGHNT, CDR2 YYREEE (reference sequence). With 6 bases clipped from V and 7 bases from J, the junction kept 15 bases outside the gene matches. The CDR3 reads CASTLSAGGLKNEQFF. The CDR3 DNA is TGTGCCAGCACCCTATCGGCGGGGGGACTGAAAAATGAGCAGTTCTTC. The variable domain in full, completed from reference TRBV5-4 and TRBJ2-1, reads ETGVTQSPTHLIKTRGQQVTLRCSSQSGHNTVSWYQQALGQGPQFIFQYYREEENGRGNFPPRFSGLQFPNYSSELNVNALELDDSALYLCASTLSAGGLKNEQFFGPGTRLTVL.

The chain joins TRBV5-4 to TRBJ2-5, with TRBD1 identical over 9 bases. CDR3 size: 13 residues. The V gene's germline CDR1 is SGHNT and CDR2 YYREEE (reference sequence). Unmatched junction bases numbered 1, after V lost 3 bases and J lost 4 bases. The CDR3 DNA reads as TGTGCCAGCAGCTCGGGACAGGGAGAGACCCAGTACTTC. This sequence encodes CASSSGQGETQYF.

V usage is TRBV4-1 and J usage is TRBJ2-1, with no clear D. CDR1 is MGHRA, CDR2 YSYEKL, per germline. V gave up 4 bases and J gave up 5 bases, with 15 bases separating them. CDR3 length: 15 residues. This chain's CDR3 is CASSPLWRLDNEQFF. The CDR3 DNA sequence: TGCGCCAGCAGCCCCCTTTGGCGACTCGACAATGAGCAGTTCTTC.

The CDR3, as DNA: TGTGCCAGCAGTAATAGACAGGGTACAGATACGCAGTATTTT. The encoded protein is CASSNRQGTDTQYF. The chain uses TRBV2 and TRBJ2-3, with 7 bases matching TRBD1. Germline V gene data show CDR1 as SNHLY and CDR2 as FYNNEI. CDR3 length: 14 residues. V shed 5 bases, J shed 3 bases, and the junction held 5 bases outside the gene matches.

This clone was recorded a few times. This chain joins TRBV2 and TRBJ1-5, with D hard to call. Germline lookup yields CDR1 SNHLY and CDR2 FYNNEI. This CDR3 region has 13 residues. Trimming stripped 4 bases from V and 8 bases from J, with 12 bases between. The CDR3: CASSGTVGEPQHF. Written as DNA, the CDR3 is TGTGCCAGCAGTGGCACAGTGGGAGAGCCCCAGCATTTT. The whole variable domain, filled in from reference TRBV2 and TRBJ1-5, reads EPEVTQTPSHQVTQMGQEVILRCVPISNHLYFYWYRQILGQKVEFLVSFYNNEISEKSEIFDDQFSVERPDGSNFTLKIRSTKLEDSAMYFCASSGTVGEPQHFGDGTRLSIL.

The CDR3 DNA is TGTGCCAGCAGATTCGGGACAGTTAGGGATGAAAAACTGTTTTTT. This gives the protein CASRFGTVRDEKLFF. The chain has TRBV6-6 and TRBJ1-4, with 7 bases that match TRBD1. After removal of 6 bases from V and 6 bases from J, the junction contained 10 bases not matched to a gene. Germline V gives CDR1 MNHNY, CDR2 SVGAGI (reference sequence). The CDR3 runs 15 residues.

V is TRBV27 and J is TRBJ2-2; TRBD1 matches 7 bases. The CDR3 spans 17 residues. Germline V gene lookup returns CDR1 MNHEY and CDR2 SMNVEV (reference sequence). After removal of 4 bases from V and 5 bases from J, the junction contained 13 bases not matched to a gene. The CDR3 DNA reads TGTGCCAGCAGTTCGCGGGCGGCCAGGGGGTATACCGGGGAGCTGTTTTTT. The encoded protein is CASSSRAARGYTGELFF.

This sequence joins TRBV10-3 and TRBJ1-5; D is uncertain. The ends were cut back, 2 bases at V and 4 bases at J, with 6 bases in the middle. Germline CDR1 ENHRY, CDR2 SYGVKD. The CDR3 covers 13 residues. CDR3 in DNA: TGTGCCATCAGTGAGCGCAGTAATCAGCCCCAGCATTTT. Its translation is CAISERSNQPQHF.

This clone was counted a few times. The chain uses TRBV27 and TRBJ1-6, with D tentatively TRBD1 (5 bases). V was shortened by 5 bases and J by 6 bases, with 14 bases between the two germline ends. Looked up from germline, CDR1 is MNHEY and CDR2 is SMNVEV (reference sequence). The length of the CDR3 is 15 residues. The CDR3 region has the DNA TGTGCCAGCAGTCTCCAGGGTGCGTCTAATTCACCCCTCCACTTT. Translation: CASSLQGASNSPLHF.

CDR3 region: CASSPGLARHSGANVLTF. As DNA, the CDR3 is TGTGCCAGCAGCCCAGGACTAGCCCGTCACTCTGGGGCCAACGTCCTGACTTTC. The rearrangement joins TRBV7-2 to TRBJ2-6; TRBD2 aligns across 8 bases. Losses at the gene ends were 5 bases for V and 0 bases for J; bases not matched to a gene: 9. Looked up from germline, CDR1 is SGHTA and CDR2 is FQGNSA. The CDR3 runs 18 residues.

This chain links TRBV6-5 with TRBJ2-7; 7 nucleotides line up with TRBD1. Trimming took 6 bases from V and 1 from J; bases not matched to a gene: 6. This CDR3 is 14 amino acids long. Per the germline V gene, CDR1 is MNHEY and CDR2 is SVGAGI. The CDR3 coding sequence is TGTGCCAGCAGCAAGACAGGGCCTTCCTACGAGCAGTACTTC. The encoded protein is CASSKTGPSYEQYF.

V and J are TRBV6-1 and TRBJ1-4; D is possibly TRBD1 (6 bases). CDR1 MNHNS and CDR2 SASEGT come from the germline V gene. V was trimmed by 4 bases and J by 6 bases, leaving 21 bases between them. CDR3 size: 17 residues. For the CDR3, the DNA is TGTGCCAGCAGTGTCAGTCAGGGGAAGTTTGGAGATGAAAAACTGTTTTTT. Its protein is CASSVSQGKFGDEKLFF.

This clone was seen a handful of times. CDR3: CATGQNYNSPLHF. The CDR3 DNA follows: TGTGCCACAGGACAGAACTATAATTCACCCCTCCACTTT. The chain joins TRBV27 to TRBJ1-6; possibly TRBD1 for D (6 bases). CDR3 length equals 13 residues. Per germline, CDR1 MNHEY and CDR2 SMNVEV (reference sequence). Trimming took off 10 bases at V and 3 bases at J, with 10 bases between the two ends.

V and J are TRBV15 and TRBJ1-5, with D uncertain. This CDR3 region has 15 residues. With 0 bases removed from V and 7 bases from J, the gap between germline ends came to 13 bases. Germline V gene lookup returns CDR1 LNHNV and CDR2 YYDKDF (reference sequence). The CDR3 region has the DNA TGTGCCACCAGCAGAGATAGCGGACGGCGACAGCCCCAGCATTTT. This sequence encodes CATSRDSGRRQPQHF.

In DNA form, the CDR3 reads TGTGCCAGCAGCGCCCCAACAGGCTCCTCTGGGGCCAACGTCCTGACTTTC. It encodes CASSAPTGSSGANVLTF. The chain has TRBV7-6 and TRBJ2-6, with a weak D call TRBD1 (5 bases). Germline values: CDR1 SGHVS, CDR2 FNYEAQ. This CDR3 spans 17 amino acids. Trimming shortened V by 5 bases and J by 0 bases, and 14 bases separated the two germline ends.

The chain couples TRBV6-1 to TRBJ2-1; D remains ambiguous. The CDR3 is 14 residues long. The V gene's germline CDR1 is MNHNS and CDR2 SASEGT. Trimming took off 3 bases at V and 0 bases at J, with 6 bases between the two ends. The CDR3 coding sequence is TGTGCCAGCAGTGACTGGAGCTCCTACAATGAGCAGTTCTTC. Its protein product is CASSDWSSYNEQFF.

This chain joins TRBV19 and TRBJ2-2, with D possibly matching TRBD2 (5 bases). The CDR3 spans 15 residues. In germline, CDR1 is LNHDA, CDR2 SQIVND (reference sequence). V lost 1 base and J 3 bases, leaving 9 bases between the germline ends. This CDR3 is CASSIGKGDTGELFF. CDR3 DNA sequence: TGTGCCAGTAGTATAGGAAAGGGAGACACCGGGGAGCTGTTTTTT.

V and J are TRBV19 and TRBJ2-7; 11 positions agree with TRBD1. The CDR3 is 15 amino acids. V dropped 1 base and J dropped 3; count of bases not matched to a gene: 2. Germline V lookup: CDR1 LNHDA, CDR2 SQIVND (reference sequence). CDR3 sequence: CASSIGTGGFYEQYF. CDR3 DNA: TGTGCCAGTAGTATAGGGACAGGGGGCTTCTACGAGCAGTACTTC.

CDR3 DNA: TGTGCCAGCAGTTACTCGAGGACACCTTACGAGCAGTACTTC. Translating it yields CASSYSRTPYEQYF. The chain couples TRBV6-5 to TRBJ2-7; D perhaps matches TRBD1 (5 bases). Trimming took off 0 bases at V and 4 bases at J, with 10 bases between the two ends. Looked up from germline, CDR1 is MNHEY and CDR2 is SVGAGI. This CDR3 is 14 amino acids long.

This clone was counted a single time. The rearrangement links TRBV5-6 to TRBJ2-3; D gene unclear. The CDR3 sequence is 12 residues long. The V gene lost 2 bases and the J gene lost 5 bases, with 6 bases spanning the gap. Germline loops: CDR1 SGHDT, CDR2 YYEEEE. CDR3 residues: CASSLIKDTQYF. For the CDR3, the DNA is TGTGCCAGCAGCTTAATAAAAGATACGCAGTATTTT.

The rearrangement links TRBV27 to TRBJ2-1, with 7 bases matching TRBD1. J was trimmed by 0 bases and V by 2 bases; bases with no gene match: 10. This CDR3 region has 18 residues. Germline lookup yields CDR1 MNHEY and CDR2 SMNVEV (reference sequence). CDR3 nucleotide sequence: TGTGCCAGCAGTTTAGCCCTCGGGACAGAAGGCTCCTACAATGAGCAGTTCTTC. Its protein is CASSLALGTEGSYNEQFF.

This clone occurred once. The rearrangement links TRBV5-4 to TRBJ2-5; 7 nucleotides align to TRBD2. Germline V lookup: CDR1 SGHNT, CDR2 YYREEE (reference sequence). The CDR3 consists of 19 residues. The ends lost 3 bases at V and 6 bases at J; junction bases unmatched: 23. The CDR3 sequence is CASSSMTTSGLGRPKTQYF. The DNA of the CDR3 is TGTGCCAGCAGCTCAATGACGACGTCTGGACTAGGGCGACCCAAGACCCAGTACTTC.

The genes are TRBV11-2 and TRBJ2-5; a weak D match, TRBD1 (5 bases). The CDR3 spans 12 residues. The V gene's germline CDR1 is SGHAT and CDR2 FQNNGV. V lost 5 bases and J 4 bases, leaving 8 bases between the germline ends. CDR3 in amino acids: CASSPTGETQYF. For the CDR3, the DNA is TGTGCCAGCAGCCCTACAGGAGAGACCCAGTACTTC.

V is TRBV11-2 and J is TRBJ2-4; maybe TRBD1 (5 bases). V was cut by 5 bases and J by 10 bases, with 15 bases left in between. The CDR3 totals 13 residues. From germline, CDR1 is SGHAT and CDR2 FQNNGV. The CDR3 here is CASSQRQISIQYF. In nucleotides, the CDR3 is TGTGCCAGCAGCCAAAGACAGATTTCTATTCAGTACTTC.

The chain combines TRBV7-2 with TRBJ2-5, with a weak D call TRBD1 (6 bases). V gave up 11 bases and J gave up 4 bases, with 14 bases separating them. CDR1 SGHTA and CDR2 FQGNSA come from the germline V gene. The CDR3 covers 12 residues. The CDR3 nucleotides are TGTGCCTCAACGCAGGGGCGAGAGACCCAGTACTTC. Translated: CASTQGRETQYF.

The chain has TRBV20-1 and TRBJ1-2; possible D gene TRBD1, 6 bases. V dropped 5 bases and J dropped 7 bases, with 11 bases sitting between them. In germline, CDR1 is DFQATT, CDR2 SNEGSKA (reference sequence). This CDR3 is built from 11 residues. The DNA of the CDR3 is TGCAGTGCTTCTATACAGGGTGGCTACACCTTC. This gives the protein CSASIQGGYTF.